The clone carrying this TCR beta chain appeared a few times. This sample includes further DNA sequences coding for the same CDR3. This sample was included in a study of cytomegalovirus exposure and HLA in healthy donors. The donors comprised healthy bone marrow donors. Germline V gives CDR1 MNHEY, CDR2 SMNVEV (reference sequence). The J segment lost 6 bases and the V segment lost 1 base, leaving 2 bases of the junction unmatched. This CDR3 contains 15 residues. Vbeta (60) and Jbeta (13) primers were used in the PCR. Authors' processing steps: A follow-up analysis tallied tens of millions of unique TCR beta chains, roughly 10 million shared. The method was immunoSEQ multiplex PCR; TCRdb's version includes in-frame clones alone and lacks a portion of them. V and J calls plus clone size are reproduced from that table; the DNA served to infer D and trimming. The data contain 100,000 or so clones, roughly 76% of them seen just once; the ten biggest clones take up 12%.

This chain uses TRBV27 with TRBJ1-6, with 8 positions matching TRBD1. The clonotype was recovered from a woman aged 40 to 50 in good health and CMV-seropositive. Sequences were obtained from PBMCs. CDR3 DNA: TGTGCCAGCAGTTTATTTCAGGGGGCTAATTCACCCCTCCACTTT. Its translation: CASSLFQGANSPLHF.